This T cell receptor (beta chain) was observed in a study of blood T cells in healthy people across ages (dated by TCRdb to 2015 to 2017). Study-level background: In model experiments, template switching captured about one uniquely barcoded TCR beta cDNA molecule for every two T cells. Using deep sequencing normalized with unique cDNA molecular identifiers, the study measured how TCR beta repertoire diversity changes with age. Four age groups were formed from the donors: young (average approximately 15 years), middle-aged (around 37), aged (roughly 56) and long-lived (roughly 81). To avoid experimental bias, donors of different ages were spread randomly across the sequencing lanes. The study analyzed two additional independent replicas of 1 million unique cDNA reads from the same blood draw for two donors, one aged 18 to 30 and one aged 80 or older. Study-wide findings and limitations: Compared with the aged group, more naive CD4+ T cells, fewer expanded clones and increased TCR diversity were shown by the long-lived group, suggesting age selection. Estimates of total diversity from one million sequenced T cells were regarded as lower bounds and underestimates. The percentage of naive T cells measured by flow cytometry correlated strongly with observed TCR beta diversity. The CMV infection status of donors was not known, potentially confounding age-related changes in expanded clonotypes. As age increased, observed TCR beta diversity per million T cells dropped in a roughly linear way, and a significant reduction was already evident by age roughly 40. Since profiling was done on bulk unsorted PBMCs, naive and antigen-experienced compartments could not be conclusively compared.

Comments on this clonotype: Its specific antigen is unknown. It has no much larger one-base neighbor in the sample; base qualities were not kept.

The library was generated by 5' RACE. Sequencing was carried out with an Illumina HiSeq 2500. A second PCR of about 6 to 11 cycles was performed with a sample-barcoded 5' primer and a J-beta primer mix. Each TCR beta cDNA molecule received a unique molecular identifier from a template-switch 5' adaptor carrying 12 random nucleotides. At least 2.5 million CDR3-containing paired-end reads were obtained from each sample. The Mint cDNA synthesis kit, primed by a TRBC-specific oligonucleotide, was used to synthesize first-strand cDNA from all RNA. After uracil-DNA glycosylase treatment, a first 18-cycle PCR used universal primers M1SS and BC2_uni_R on all cDNA. Per the original workflow: For normalization, 1 million high-quality reads were randomly selected from each sample, with every read carrying a distinct molecular identifier. Reads sharing molecular identifiers were discarded rather than binned into consensus sequences. MiTCR, set to a Q25 quality threshold and the strictest error-elimination algorithm, was used for CDR3 identification, clonotype clustering and error correction. Lower-bound total TCR beta diversity was estimated with a nonparametric unseen species model using Euler transformation. In-frame beta chains were kept once TCRdb had trimmed the public reads at Q25 with fastp and called clones with MiXCR. For every CDR3 protein sequence, its rows merge into one entry that carries the most common genes and DNA. The V and J calls come from TCRdb's annotation, not from the publication. The sample data list 910,000 or so distinct CDR3 sequences, and roughly 51% of these were observed just once. The biggest ten clones account for around a fifth of the sample.

V trim: 6 bases; J trim: 0 bases; unmatched bases: 5. As encoded in the germline V gene, CDR1 is ENHRY while CDR2 is SYGVKD. From cysteine to phenylalanine, the CDR3 is 15 amino acids long. CDR3 DNA only is kept here, 45 bases in frame from base 1. Systemically healthy Caucasian individuals from Russia, some 36 in total and aged roughly 6 to 100 years, were included as donors. Each donor gave about 9.7 milliliters of peripheral blood, drawn into EDTA-treated Vacutainer tubes. Ficoll-Paque density-gradient centrifugation was used to isolate PBMCs, with at least 7 million per sample. Trizol reagent was used to extract total RNA from the PBMCs, yielding at least 5 micrograms per sample. Naive CD45RAhigh/CD27high T cell percentages were measured by flow cytometry on a PBMC aliquot from every donor.

The rearrangement combines TRBV10-3 with TRBJ2-7; 10 central nucleotides agree with TRBD1. Specimen: blood. The origin of this receptor is an older woman in good health. The CDR3 loop reads CAIRDRGKSSYEQYF. The sequenced DNA: TGTGCCATCAGGGACAGGGGGAAAAGCTCCTACGAGCAGTACTTC.